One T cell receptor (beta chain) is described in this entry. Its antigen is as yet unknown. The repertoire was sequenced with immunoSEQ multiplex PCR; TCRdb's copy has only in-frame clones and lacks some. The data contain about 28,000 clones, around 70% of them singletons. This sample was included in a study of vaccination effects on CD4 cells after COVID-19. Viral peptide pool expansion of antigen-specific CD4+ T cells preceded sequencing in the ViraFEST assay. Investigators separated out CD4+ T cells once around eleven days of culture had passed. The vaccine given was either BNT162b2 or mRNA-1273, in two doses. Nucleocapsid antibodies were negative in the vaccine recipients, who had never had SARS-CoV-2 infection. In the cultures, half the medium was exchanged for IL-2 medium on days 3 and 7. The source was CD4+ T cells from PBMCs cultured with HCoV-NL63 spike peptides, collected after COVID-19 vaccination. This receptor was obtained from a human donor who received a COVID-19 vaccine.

CDR3 protein: CASSRTGTVSSYEQYF. CDR3 in DNA: TGTGCCAGCAGTAGAACCGGGACGGTGAGCTCCTACGAGCAGTACTTC. This chain uses TRBV27 with TRBJ2-7; D is tentatively TRBD1 or TRBD2 (5 bases each). V lost 5 bases to trimming and J lost 0 bases, with 17 bases between them. This CDR3 is built from 16 residues. Per the germline V gene, CDR1 is MNHEY and CDR2 is SMNVEV (reference sequence).